These 7 T cell receptor beta chains share one sample of origin, sequenced in a study of regulatory T cells in long-lasting Graves disease. With iRepertoire HTBI primers and Arm-PCR of CDR3 regions, TCR beta libraries were built. Each CDR3 protein gets one entry after TCRdb re-called the multiplex PCR reads with MiXCR. Altogether approximately 460,000 distinct CDR3 sequences are present, roughly 15% being singletons, with the ten largest covering 9.5% to 12%. Time point reported: newly diagnosed GD, antithyroid drugs for less than 3 months. Isolated PBMC RNA provided the starting material for the TCR library. The same sample was also studied in work on T cells in Graves' hyperthyroidism and ophthalmopathy.

This sample comprised peripheral blood mononuclear cells (PBMCs), obtained at new diagnosis, from a patient treated with antithyroid drugs. The receptors were gathered from a woman in her twenties or thirties with Graves disease.

This clonotype came up a few times. The rearrangement links TRBV29-1 to TRBJ1-1; TRBD1 aligns across 9 bases. CDR3 length equals 13 residues. CDR1 is SQVTM and CDR2 is ANQGSEA in the germline V gene. Losses at the gene ends were 6 bases for V and 5 bases for J; bases not matched to a gene: 7. CDR3 residues: CSVETGGFTEAFF. The CDR3 region has the DNA TGCAGCGTGGAAACAGGGGGCTTTACTGAAGCTTTCTTT.

This clonotype was counted ten times or more. This chain links TRBV7-9 with TRBJ1-1; D is possibly TRBD1 (6 bases). Germline CDR1 reads SEHNR; CDR2 reads FQNEAQ (reference sequence). This CDR3 contains 15 residues. V was clipped by 4 bases and J by 2 bases, with 14 bases between them. The CDR3 reads CASSSPGQGNTEAFF. The CDR3 DNA reads TGTGCCAGCAGCTCGCCGGGACAAGGAAACACTGAAGCTTTCTTT.

This clonotype was counted at least ten times. This chain connects TRBV20-1 to TRBJ2-1, with D possibly TRBD2 on 6 matching bases. This CDR3 contains 13 residues. Germline CDR1 is DFQATT and CDR2 is SNEGSKA (reference sequence). Trimming left V 7 bases short and J 7 bases short, with 17 bases between. CDR3 protein: CSGQGGTGNEQFF. DNA for the CDR3: TGCAGTGGGCAGGGAGGCACCGGGAATGAGCAGTTCTTC.

This clonotype was observed many times. The V and J genes are TRBV3-1 and TRBJ2-1; D remains unclear. This CDR3 is 16 amino acids long. Trimming shortened V by 5 bases and J by 0 bases, and 14 bases separated the two germline ends. CDR1 and CDR2 from the germline V gene are LGHDT and YNNKEL (reference sequence). Here the CDR3 reads CASSYIIRSSYNEQFF. The CDR3 DNA reads as TGTGCCAGCAGCTACATTATCCGTAGCTCCTACAATGAGCAGTTCTTC.

Here the CDR3 reads CASSLWTGLAGQYNEQFF. The CDR3 nucleotides are TGTGCCAGCAGCTTATGGACGGGACTAGCGGGACAATACAATGAGCAGTTCTTC. This chain joins TRBV7-9 and TRBJ2-1, with 13 bases identical to TRBD2. The V gene's germline CDR1 is SEHNR and CDR2 FQNEAQ (reference sequence). CDR3 length: 18 residues. V trimming: 2 bases; J trimming: 4 bases; junction bases outside the gene matches: 8. The full variable domain, its missing parts supplied by reference TRBV7-9 and TRBJ2-1, is DTGVSQNPRHKITKRGQNVTFRCDPISEHNRLYWYRQTLGQGPEFLTYFQNEAQLEKSRLLSDRFSAERPKGSFSTLEIQRTEQGDSAMYLCASSLWTGLAGQYNEQFFGPGTRLTVL.

The rearrangement uses TRBV27 and TRBJ1-2; D uncertain. The CDR3 extends over 12 amino acids. Trimming took 4 bases from V and 7 from J, leaving 10 bases between them. Germline V gene lookup returns CDR1 MNHEY and CDR2 SMNVEV (reference sequence). This CDR3 is CASSSRVGGYTF. The CDR3 bases are TGTGCCAGCAGTTCCCGGGTGGGTGGCTACACCTTC.

This clonotype came up many times. The chain employs TRBV20-1 and TRBJ2-7; either TRBD1 or TRBD2 may fit D (5 bases each). V gave up 5 bases and J gave up 0 bases, with 14 bases separating them. Germline V gene data show CDR1 as DFQATT and CDR2 as SNEGSKA (reference sequence). This CDR3 is built from 14 residues. The CDR3 sequence: CSAPVWDGSYEQYF. As DNA, the CDR3 is TGCAGTGCTCCCGTTTGGGACGGCTCCTACGAGCAGTACTTC.